The clone carrying this T cell receptor beta chain has only one observation. The antigen is undetermined. The donors comprised healthy bone marrow donors. This record belongs to a study of cytomegalovirus exposure and HLA in healthy donors. PCR involved 60 Vbeta and 13 Jbeta primers. Produced via immunoSEQ multiplex PCR; TCRdb's table is partial and in-frame only. The sample lists 160,000 or so clones, less than 85% occurring once. The germline V and J ends were trimmed by 7 bases and 0 bases, with 15 bases remaining between them. This CDR3 comprises 14 residues. Germline V gene data show CDR1 as SQVTM and CDR2 as ANQGSEA. Study-wide points: TCR beta chains numbering under 200 were designated cytomegalovirus-associated.

The clonotype was recovered from a man aged 60 to 69 in good health and CMV-seronegative. The V and J genes are TRBV29-1 and TRBJ1-2, with D possibly TRBD1 on 6 matching bases. Material for sequencing was PBMCs. The CDR3 sequence: CSANRDQSNYGYTF. CDR3 DNA: TGCAGCGCCAACAGGGATCAATCTAACTATGGCTACACCTTC.